The T cell receptor beta chain under discussion was sequenced for a study of cytomegalovirus exposure and HLA in healthy donors. Notes on the study in general: The authors excluded some V segments, including TRBV6-2 and TRBV6-3, as indistinguishable.

CDR1 LNHNV and CDR2 YYDKDF come from the germline V gene (reference sequence). V lost 4 bases and J lost 0; bases outside the gene matches: 1. There are 15 residues in the CDR3. In the case of this clone: The antigen is unknown.

The PCR made use of 60 Vbeta and 13 Jbeta primers. Libraries were prepared by immunoSEQ multiplex PCR; TCRdb keeps only in-frame clonotypes and omits some of them. The sample holds approximately 210,000 clones, roughly 80% seen once. This chain uses TRBV15 with TRBJ2-2, with TRBD2 matching 8 bases. The sample was PBMCs. The clonotype originates from a woman aged 50 to 65 in good health and CMV-seronegative. The CDR3 DNA is TGTGCCACCAGCACGACTAGCGCGAACACCGGGGAGCTGTTTTTT. It is translated as CATSTTSANTGELFF.